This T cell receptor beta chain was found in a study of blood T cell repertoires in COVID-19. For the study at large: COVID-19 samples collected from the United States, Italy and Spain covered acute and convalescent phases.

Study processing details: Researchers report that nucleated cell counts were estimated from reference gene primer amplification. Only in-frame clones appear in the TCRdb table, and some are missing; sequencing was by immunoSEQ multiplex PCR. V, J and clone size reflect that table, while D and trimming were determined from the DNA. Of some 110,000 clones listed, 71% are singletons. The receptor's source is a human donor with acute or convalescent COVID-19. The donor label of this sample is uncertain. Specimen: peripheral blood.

CDR3 loop: CAWSADRGTEAFF. CDR3 bases: TGTGCCTGGAGCGCTGACAGGGGTACTGAAGCTTTCTTT. The chain carries TRBV30 and TRBJ1-1; TRBD1 matches 8 bases. CDR3 length equals 13 residues. The J segment lost 5 bases and the V segment lost 3 bases, leaving 5 bases of the junction unmatched. Germline values: CDR1 GTSNPN, CDR2 SVGIG (reference sequence).